Shown below are 2 T cell receptor beta chains from a single sample sequenced in a study of human T cells and chemical hapten exposure. TCRdb processed the RACE reads anew with MiXCR; each CDR3 protein has one entry. The sample includes about 89,000 distinct CDR3 sequences, roughly 11% of them seen just once. Indicated time point: patch test 2, 6 weeks after DPC sensitization. Regarding treatment: therapeutic diphenylcyclopropenone sensitization with weekly scalp DPC. The starting material was whole blood, obtained in connection with sensitization to the hapten diphenylcyclopropenone (DPC). Every receptor here comes from a man aged 35-49 years with alopecia areata. Some clones in this sample may be carry-over from other donors' samples.

This clonotype turned up a few times. The rearrangement links TRBV5-1 to TRBJ2-3, with 10 bases matching TRBD2. J was trimmed by 1 base and V by 4 bases; bases with no gene match: 3. The CDR3 spans 15 residues. Germline V gene data show CDR1 as SGHRS and CDR2 as YFSETQ. The CDR3 loop reads CASSRTSGGTDTQYF. The CDR3 DNA reads as TGCGCCAGCAGCCGCACTAGCGGGGGCACAGATACGCAGTATTTT.

This clonotype has a handful of counts. The rearrangement uses TRBV29-1 and TRBJ2-4; D is unclear. The CDR3 length is 14 residues. Looked up from germline, CDR1 is SQVTM and CDR2 is ANQGSEA. The ends were cut back, 2 bases at V and 0 bases at J, with 8 bases in the middle. The CDR3 region is CSVELGLAKNIQYF. The CDR3 DNA reads TGCAGCGTTGAACTAGGGCTAGCCAAAAACATTCAGTACTTC.